These 24 T cell receptor beta chains were all obtained from the same sample, sequenced in a study of T-cell memory formation after mild COVID-19. In TCRdb, the 5' RACE reads were re-called with MiXCR into one record per CDR3 protein. The data show approximately 490,000 distinct CDR3 sequences, with roughly 20% seen just once and around 12% held by the top ten. Sequenced material: PBMCs or a T cell subset sorted from them (not recorded which). The receptor source for this set is an adult woman who had mild COVID-19 (a few samples of this study predate the infection). Cell type and time point are not known.

In its sample, this clonotype was seen a few times. V gene TRBV4-3 combines with J gene TRBJ2-3; TRBD2 agrees at 7 bases. This CDR3 region has 15 residues. The germline V gene encodes CDR1 LGHNA and CDR2 YSLEER. V was pared by 0 bases and J by 4 bases, with 4 bases of the junction left unmatched. The CDR3 nucleotides are TGCGCCAGCAGCCAAGATAGCGCGGGAGCAGATACGCAGTATTTT. It codes for CASSQDSAGADTQYF.

The J gene is TRBJ2-7, the V gene TRBV20-1; 7 bases are shared with TRBD1. Germline lookup yields CDR1 DFQATT and CDR2 SNEGSKA (reference sequence). CDR3 length: 11 residues. With 4 bases clipped from V and 5 bases from J, the junction kept 2 bases outside the gene matches. CDR3: CSATDRDEQYF. CDR3 coding DNA: TGCAGTGCTACAGACAGGGACGAGCAGTACTTC.

The table lists this clonotype with a few counts. The rearrangement joins TRBV7-3 to TRBJ1-1; no clear D gene. Germline CDR1 and CDR2: SGHTA and FQGTGA. V was shortened by 3 bases and J by 8 bases, with 7 bases between the two germline ends. This CDR3 spans 11 amino acids. CDR3 nucleotide sequence: TGTGCCAGCAGCTTGAGGAAGGAAGCTTTCTTT. This gives the protein CASSLRKEAFF.

This clonotype was detected a few times. The rearrangement joins TRBV3-1 to TRBJ2-1; 8 positions agree with TRBD2. The CDR3 extends over 15 amino acids. Germline V gene data show CDR1 as LGHDT and CDR2 as YNNKEL (reference sequence). V lost 4 bases and J lost 2; bases outside the gene matches: 4. The CDR3 DNA is TGTGCCAGCAGCCGAGGAGCGGGAGCCTACAATGAGCAGTTCTTC. This translates into CASSRGAGAYNEQFF.

The chain has TRBV3-1 and TRBJ1-1, with D maybe TRBD1 (5 bases). The CDR3 totals 14 residues. V lost 1 base and J lost 4, with 10 bases in between. CDR1 LGHDT and CDR2 YNNKEL come from the germline V gene (reference sequence). CDR3 amino acids: CASSQAGWGTEAFF. In DNA, the CDR3 is TGTGCCAGCAGCCAAGCAGGGTGGGGCACTGAAGCTTTCTTT.

Only a few counts were recorded for this clonotype. The CDR3 loop reads CASRAGTVNTGELFF. The CDR3 DNA reads as TGTGCCAGCAGGGCCGGGACCGTAAACACCGGGGAGCTGTTTTTT. The V call is TRBV6-1, the J call TRBJ2-2; D is perhaps TRBD1 or TRBD2 (5 bases each). V lost 6 bases and J 2 bases, leaving 13 bases between the germline ends. Germline V gives CDR1 MNHNS, CDR2 SASEGT. The CDR3 contains 15 residues.

The chain couples TRBV11-2 to TRBJ2-3; D is uncertain. Germline loops: CDR1 SGHAT, CDR2 FQNNGV. Trimming shortened V by 5 bases and J by 2 bases, and 11 bases separated the two germline ends. This CDR3 is built from 14 residues. CDR3 nucleotides: TGTGCCAGCAGCCCCAGGATGGTCACAGATACGCAGTATTTT. Amino acid sequence: CASSPRMVTDTQYF.

This clonotype was seen only a few times. This CDR3 reads CASSFLQAAGELFF. The CDR3 region has the DNA TGTGCCAGCAGTTTCCTTCAGGCGGCCGGGGAGCTGTTTTTT. The chain recombines TRBV28 with TRBJ2-2; D uncertain. CDR1 and CDR2 (germline): MDHEN, SYDVKM. The CDR3 is made up of 14 amino acids. V was pared by 3 bases and J by 6 bases, with 11 bases between.

This clonotype turned up a few times. The chain has TRBV4-1 and TRBJ2-1; 10 bases are a match to TRBD1. CDR3 size: 15 residues. The trim removed 3 bases at V and 8 bases at J, leaving 7 bases unmatched. Germline values: CDR1 MGHRA, CDR2 YSYEKL. The CDR3 DNA sequence: TGCGCCAGCAGCCACCCGGGACAGGGGACCCATGAGCAGTTCTTC. The encoded protein is CASSHPGQGTHEQFF.

This rearrangement joins TRBV7-9 to TRBJ1-6; D is ambiguous. Germline V gene data show CDR1 as SEHNR and CDR2 as FQNEAQ (reference sequence). V was cut by 0 bases and J by 2 bases, with 8 bases left in between. The CDR3 has 16 residues. CDR3 loop: CASSLARGAYNSPLHF. The CDR3 DNA sequence: TGTGCCAGCAGCTTAGCGCGGGGTGCCTATAATTCACCCCTCCACTTT.

The rearrangement uses TRBV12-3 or TRBV12-4 and TRBJ2-7; TRBD1 aligns across 7 bases. The junction had 4 bases not matched to a gene; V was cut back by 5 bases and J by 0 bases. This CDR3 is 14 amino acids long. CDR3 in amino acids: CASSKQGYSYEQYF. The CDR3 DNA is TGTGCCAGCAGTAAACAGGGGTACTCCTACGAGCAGTACTTC.

This clonotype was observed many times. The chain has TRBV6-1 and TRBJ1-2, with 9 bases lining up with TRBD1. J was trimmed by 4 bases and V by 8 bases; bases with no gene match: 5. Germline V lookup: CDR1 MNHNS, CDR2 SASEGT. The CDR3 consists of 13 residues. The CDR3 loop is CASRTTGGYGYTF. CDR3 in DNA: TGTGCCAGCCGGACGACAGGGGGCTATGGCTACACCTTC.

The chain joins TRBV11-2 to TRBJ2-1; 8 positions agree with TRBD2. CDR1 SGHAT and CDR2 FQNNGV come from the germline V gene. Trimming removed 5 bases from V and 8 bases from J; junction bases left unmatched: 14. The CDR3 has 16 amino acids. The chain's CDR3 is CASSPTARGRFDEQFF. DNA of the CDR3: TGTGCCAGCAGCCCCACGGCGCGCGGGAGGTTCGATGAGCAGTTCTTC. The variable domain in full, with the rest retrieved from reference TRBV11-2 and TRBJ2-1, is EAGVAQSPRYKIIEKRQSVAFWCNPISGHATLYWYQQILGQGPKLLIQFQNNGVVDDSQLPKDRFSAERLKGVDSTLKIQPAKLEDSAVYLCASSPTARGRFDEQFFGPGTRLTVL.

This chain connects TRBV7-9 to TRBJ2-7, with D maybe TRBD1 (6 bases). Germline V gene sequence: CDR1 SEHNR, CDR2 FQNEAQ (reference sequence). V was cut by 4 bases and J by 2 bases, with 12 bases left in between. The CDR3 is 14 residues long. CDR3 protein: CASSSSGATYEQYF. In nucleotides, the CDR3 is TGTGCCAGCAGCTCCTCAGGGGCGACCTACGAGCAGTACTTC.

Only a few counts were recorded for this clonotype. The chain has TRBV15 and TRBJ1-1; D might be TRBD1 (5 bases). The CDR3 extends over 13 amino acids. In germline, CDR1 is LNHNV, CDR2 YYDKDF (reference sequence). V was pared by 0 bases and J by 7 bases, with 9 bases between. The CDR3 loop reads CATSRDSGGEAFF. DNA of the CDR3: TGTGCCACCAGCAGAGATTCCGGGGGTGAAGCTTTCTTT.

The V gene is TRBV18, the J gene TRBJ2-6; no firm D call. The CDR3 has 14 residues. Germline CDR1 reads KGHSH; CDR2 reads LQKENI. V was shortened by 6 bases and J by 0 bases, with 6 bases between the two germline ends. CDR3 sequence (DNA): TGTGCCAGCTCCTCAGACTCTGGGGCCAACGTCCTGACTTTC. Its translation: CASSSDSGANVLTF.

The chain combines TRBV6-5 with TRBJ1-2; D possibly corresponds to TRBD1 (5 bases). CDR3 length: 13 amino acids. V shed 6 bases and J shed 0 bases, with 8 bases lying between them. CDR1 is MNHEY and CDR2 is SVGAGI in the germline V gene. CDR3 region: CASRPGPNYGYTF. The CDR3 region has the DNA TGTGCCAGCAGGCCGGGACCTAACTATGGCTACACCTTC.

This chain uses TRBV5-1 with TRBJ2-7, with 11 bases that match TRBD2. From germline, CDR1 is SGHRS and CDR2 YFSETQ. This CDR3 is 16 amino acids long. V shed 0 bases and J 1 base; nucleotides not matched to a gene: 3. The CDR3 nucleotides are TGCGCCAGCAGCTTGGTAGCGGGAGGGCCTTCCTACGAGCAGTACTTC. This codes for CASSLVAGGPSYEQYF.

This clonotype was observed a single time. The rearrangement joins TRBV5-4 to TRBJ2-4; a possible D gene is TRBD1 (5 bases). Germline V gene sequence: CDR1 SGHNT, CDR2 YYREEE (reference sequence). V lost 0 bases, J lost 7 bases, and 14 bases lay in between. This CDR3 region has 15 residues. Here the CDR3 reads CASSLAGQLPNIQYF. As DNA, the CDR3 is TGTGCCAGCAGCTTGGCAGGGCAATTGCCGAACATTCAGTACTTC. The whole variable domain, remainder taken from reference TRBV5-4 and TRBJ2-4, is ETGVTQSPTHLIKTRGQQVTLRCSSQSGHNTVSWYQQALGQGPQFIFQYYREEENGRGNFPPRFSGLQFPNYSSELNVNALELDDSALYLCASSLAGQLPNIQYFGAGTRLSVL.

This clonotype was recorded a few times. This chain links TRBV7-2 with TRBJ2-5; 9 bases are a match to TRBD2. Germline V lookup: CDR1 SGHTA, CDR2 FQGNSA. With V trimmed by 5 bases and J by 5 bases, 3 bases remained unmatched. This CDR3 comprises 13 residues. This CDR3 is CASSRGLAETQYF. The CDR3 bases are TGTGCCAGCAGCCGTGGACTAGCGGAGACCCAGTACTTC. The complete variable domain, with remaining parts taken from reference TRBV7-2 and TRBJ2-5, reads GAGVSQSPSNKVTEKGKDVELRCDPISGHTALYWYRQSLGQGLEFLIYFQGNSAPDKSGLPSDRFSAERTGGSVSTLTIQRTQQEDSAVYLCASSRGLAETQYFGPGTRLLVL.

The V gene is TRBV7-2, the J gene TRBJ2-3, with TRBD2 matching over 15 bases. CDR1 and CDR2 (germline): SGHTA, FQGNSA. This CDR3 region has 20 residues. The V and J ends lost 5 bases and 0 bases, in that order; junction bases with no gene match: 12. The CDR3 here is CASSPQLRTSGRVSTDTQYF. The CDR3 DNA is TGTGCCAGCAGCCCGCAATTAAGGACTAGCGGGAGGGTCAGCACAGATACGCAGTATTTT. The entire variable domain, with the rest obtained from reference TRBV7-2 and TRBJ2-3, is as follows: GAGVSQSPSNKVTEKGKDVELRCDPISGHTALYWYRQSLGQGLEFLIYFQGNSAPDKSGLPSDRFSAERTGGSVSTLTIQRTQQEDSAVYLCASSPQLRTSGRVSTDTQYFGPGTRLTVL.

This clonotype was detected only a few times. This chain uses TRBV29-1 with TRBJ2-7, with 7 bases aligning to TRBD2. V was clipped by 7 bases and J by 5 bases; unmatched bases: 8. The germline V gene encodes CDR1 SQVTM and CDR2 ANQGSEA. The CDR3 contains 12 residues. The CDR3 here is CSARTSGDEQYF. As DNA, the CDR3 is TGCAGCGCCCGGACTAGTGGTGACGAGCAGTACTTC.

The chain recombines TRBV5-1 with TRBJ2-3, with TRBD2 identical over 8 bases. The CDR3 is 15 residues long. Trimming cost V 4 bases and J 1 base; bases outside gene matches: 5. Germline V lookup: CDR1 SGHRS, CDR2 YFSETQ. CDR3 in amino acids: CASSIGGARTDTQYF. The CDR3 DNA follows: TGCGCCAGCAGCATCGGGGGGGCTCGCACAGATACGCAGTATTTT.

The table lists this clonotype with many counts. The DNA for the CDR3 is TGTGCCAGCATTCCACGGACTAGCGGGTTACGGGATGAGCAGTTCTTC. Encoded protein: CASIPRTSGLRDEQFF. This chain links TRBV12-3 or TRBV12-4 with TRBJ2-1; 11 bases align to TRBD2. The CDR3 extends over 16 amino acids. V gave up 7 bases and J gave up 8 bases; unmatched junction bases: 13.